The 5 T cell receptor beta chains below come from one sample, sequenced in a study of human T cells and chemical hapten exposure. Time point: pre-sensitization, week 0. The sample's treatment: therapeutic diphenylcyclopropenone sensitization with weekly scalp DPC. TCRdb processed the RACE reads anew with MiXCR; each CDR3 protein has one entry. The profile shows a few hundred thousand distinct CDR3 sequences, about 7.7% of them singletons. This material consisted of whole blood, taken in connection with sensitization to the hapten diphenylcyclopropenone (DPC). Every receptor here comes from a man aged 18-30 years with alopecia areata. Some clones in this sample may be carry-over from other donors' samples.

This rearrangement joins TRBV5-1 to TRBJ2-5, with D uncertain. This CDR3 is built from 15 residues. Germline-derived CDR1 and CDR2 are SGHRS and YFSETQ. The V end was cut by 3 bases, the J end by 0 bases, with 12 bases between. The CDR3 is CASSSSSAYQETQYF. The CDR3 nucleotides are TGCGCCAGCAGCTCATCATCCGCCTACCAAGAGACCCAGTACTTC.

This clonotype has a count of ten or more. This chain uses TRBV7-2 with TRBJ2-5; 9 bases are a match to TRBD1. Trimming took 5 bases from V and 5 from J; bases not matched to a gene: 6. Germline V lookup: CDR1 SGHTA, CDR2 FQGNSA. The CDR3 contains 14 residues. CDR3 sequence: CASSLRDRDETQYF. The CDR3 bases are TGTGCCAGCAGCCTCCGGGACAGGGATGAGACCCAGTACTTC.

This clonotype has just a few counts. The chain uses TRBV11-2 and TRBJ1-5; the D gene is possibly TRBD1 (5 bases). The CDR3 is 13 residues long. Looked up from germline, CDR1 is SGHAT and CDR2 is FQNNGV. V lost 0 bases to trimming and J lost 6 bases, with 6 bases between them. CDR3 region: CASSLEQGQPQHF. Here the CDR3 DNA reads TGTGCCAGCAGCTTAGAGCAGGGTCAGCCCCAGCATTTT.

The CDR3 DNA reads TGTGCCAGCAGCCTTCCCATCACGGGTGAGCAGTTCTTC. This encodes CASSLPITGEQFF. The chain uses TRBV7-2 and TRBJ2-1; D is unclear. The CDR3 sequence is 13 residues long. Germline lookup yields CDR1 SGHTA and CDR2 FQGNSA. V was clipped by 5 bases and J by 9 bases, with 14 bases between them.

Only a few counts were recorded for this clonotype. The chain employs TRBV29-1 and TRBJ2-3; possible D gene TRBD2, 5 bases. CDR3 size: 14 residues. The V and J ends lost 1 base and 0 bases respectively, with 8 bases between them. Germline V lookup: CDR1 SQVTM, CDR2 ANQGSEA. CDR3 nucleotides: TGCAGCGTTGAAGGCGGGCGAAGCACAGATACGCAGTATTTT. Protein product: CSVEGGRSTDTQYF.